This T cell receptor beta chain is drawn from a study of blood T cells in healthy people across ages. Whole-study context: Template-switching capture recovered about one barcoded beta molecule per two T cells.

Alongside a J-beta primer mix, a sample-barcoded 5' primer served in a second PCR lasting roughly 6 to 11 cycles. TCRdb used MiXCR to reprocess the 5' RACE reads, holding one entry per CDR3 protein. The sample has 1.5 million to 1.8 million distinct CDR3 sequences; about 45% are singletons. V lost 0 bases and J 3 bases, leaving 9 bases between the germline ends. Germline V gives CDR1 ENHRY, CDR2 SYGVKD. The CDR3 covers 15 residues. The clonotype comes from a woman aged 18-29 years in good health. The rearrangement links TRBV10-3 to TRBJ2-4, with D uncertain. The sequenced sample was blood. The CDR3 loop reads CAISESADLKNIQYF. The CDR3 DNA follows: TGTGCCATCAGTGAGTCGGCAGACCTCAAAAACATTCAGTACTTC.